These 27 T cell receptor beta chains originate from one sample sequenced in a study of blood T cell repertoires in COVID-19. Sequenced by immunoSEQ multiplex PCR; TCRdb stores in-frame clones only, minus some. The sample has 60,000 to 70,000 clones; roughly 74% are singletons. The sequencing sample was made of peripheral blood. The receptors derive from an elderly woman with acute or convalescent COVID-19.

The rearrangement uses TRBV11-3 and TRBJ2-1; 7 bases are shared with TRBD2. This CDR3 has 15 amino acids. J was trimmed by 9 bases and V by 4 bases; bases with no gene match: 12. Germline CDR1 SGHNT, CDR2 YENEEA. The CDR3 protein is CASSSAGGTMGEQFF. CDR3 nucleotide sequence: TGTGCCAGCAGCTCTGCTGGGGGGACTATGGGTGAGCAGTTCTTC.

V and J are TRBV30 and TRBJ2-3; 7 bases are a match to TRBD2. Germline trimming cut 0 bases from V and 6 bases from J; bases unmatched to any gene: 6. This CDR3 comprises 14 residues. Germline V lookup: CDR1 GTSNPN, CDR2 SVGIG (reference sequence). The CDR3 DNA is TGTGCCTGGAGTGTAACGGGAGGCGTTGATACGCAGTATTTT. Protein: CAWSVTGGVDTQYF.

The V call is TRBV6-2 or TRBV6-3, the J call TRBJ2-1; D unclear. The CDR3 is 14 residues long. CDR1 and CDR2 from the germline V gene are MNHEY and SVGEGT. Trimming removed 5 bases at V and 7 bases at J, with 15 bases between. The CDR3 DNA is TGTGCCAGCAGTCGACTTGATTTTTATAATGAGCAGTTCTTC. It codes for CASSRLDFYNEQFF.

The V call is TRBV11-3, the J call TRBJ2-3; 11 bases line up with TRBD2. V shed 3 bases and J 4 bases; nucleotides not matched to a gene: 6. The CDR3 has 16 residues. CDR1 is SGHNT and CDR2 is YENEEA in the germline V gene. CDR3 sequence: CASSLRTSGSSDTQYF. CDR3 in DNA: TGTGCCAGCAGCTTGAGGACTAGCGGGTCTTCAGATACGCAGTATTTT. The variable domain in full, completed from reference TRBV11-3 and TRBJ2-3, reads EAGVVQSPRYKIIEKKQPVAFWCNPISGHNTLYWYLQNLGQGPELLIRYENEEAVDDSQLPKDRFSAERLKGVDSTLKIQPAELGDSAVYLCASSLRTSGSSDTQYFGPGTRLTVL.

J is TRBJ2-7 and V is TRBV14, with D possibly TRBD1 on 5 matching bases. The CDR3 sequence is 15 residues long. Trimming stripped 2 bases from V and 2 bases from J, with 13 bases between. CDR1 SGHDN and CDR2 FVKESK come from the germline V gene. The CDR3 bases are TGTGCCAGCAGCCAACAGGGTTTGCCAACCTACGAGCAGTACTTC. Translation gives CASSQQGLPTYEQYF. Drawing the rest from reference TRBV14 and TRBJ2-7, the complete variable domain is EAGVTQFPSHSVIEKGQTVTLRCDPISGHDNLYWYRRVMGKEIKFLLHFVKESKQDESGMPNNRFLAERTGGTYSTLKVQPAELEDSGVYFCASSQQGLPTYEQYFGPGTRLTVT.

The chain links TRBV18 to TRBJ2-3; 8 bases match TRBD1. The V gene end was trimmed by 6 bases and the J gene end by 2 bases; junction bases not matched to a gene: 13. Germline V gene sequence: CDR1 KGHSH, CDR2 LQKENI. The CDR3 length is 17 residues. The CDR3 coding sequence is TGTGCCAGCTCCCGGCTCTCGACAGGGGACAACACAGATACGCAGTATTTT. Translated, it gives CASSRLSTGDNTDTQYF.

The rearrangement links TRBV7-4 to TRBJ2-7, with 11 bases that match TRBD2. Germline V lookup: CDR1 SGHVT, CDR2 SQSDAQ. The CDR3 length is 17 residues. V dropped 5 bases and J dropped 3; count of bases not matched to a gene: 12. CDR3 DNA: TGTGCCAGCAGCAACGTAGCGGGAGGGCCCGTCGGCTACGAGCAGTACTTC. Translation: CASSNVAGGPVGYEQYF. The entire variable domain, with the rest obtained from reference TRBV7-4 and TRBJ2-7, is as follows: GAGVSQSPRYKVAKRGRDVALRCDSISGHVTLYWYRQTLGQGSEVLTYSQSDAQRDKSGRPSGRFSAERPERSVSTLKIQRTEQGDSAVYLCASSNVAGGPVGYEQYFGPGTRLTVT.

This chain links TRBV4-2 with TRBJ2-2; 8 nucleotides line up with TRBD2. CDR3 length: 17 residues. V shed 1 base, J shed 7 bases, and the junction held 11 bases outside the gene matches. Per the germline V gene, CDR1 is LGHNA and CDR2 is YNFKEQ. The CDR3 sequence: CASSQARPGRDGGELFF. CDR3 nucleotides: TGTGCCAGCAGCCAAGCTCGGCCCGGGAGGGATGGCGGGGAGCTGTTTTTT.

In its sample, this clone was seen once. The chain combines TRBV15 with TRBJ1-2; D uncertain. From germline, CDR1 is LNHNV and CDR2 YYDKDF (reference sequence). V was clipped by 3 bases and J by 1 base, with 9 bases between them. The CDR3 is made up of 14 amino acids. This CDR3 is CATSRDYSNYGYTF. CDR3 nucleotide sequence: TGTGCCACCAGCAGGGACTACAGTAACTATGGCTACACCTTC. The full variable domain, with the rest looked up from reference TRBV15 and TRBJ1-2, is DAMVIQNPRYQVTQFGKPVTLSCSQTLNHNVMYWYQQKSSQAPKLLFHYYDKDFNNEADTPDNFQSRRPNTSFCFLDIRSPGLGDTAMYLCATSRDYSNYGYTFGSGTRLTVV.

This chain joins TRBV6-5 and TRBJ1-5; 11 bases line up with TRBD1. This CDR3 is 13 amino acids long. Trimming removed 6 bases from V and 7 bases from J; junction bases left unmatched: 2. Germline V gene lookup returns CDR1 MNHEY and CDR2 SVGAGI. DNA for the CDR3: TGTGCCAGCAGGGGACAGGGGGAACAGCCCCAGCATTTT. This sequence encodes CASRGQGEQPQHF.

This chain joins TRBV29-1 and TRBJ2-5, with D perhaps TRBD1 (6 bases). This CDR3 has 13 amino acids. V lost 7 bases and J lost 3, with 15 bases in between. CDR1 and CDR2 (germline): SQVTM, ANQGSEA. CDR3: CSGQRNREETQYF. The CDR3 DNA reads as TGCAGCGGGCAACGCAACAGGGAAGAGACCCAGTACTTC.

The rearrangement joins TRBV28 to TRBJ1-5; tentatively, D is TRBD1 (6 bases). The CDR3 is made up of 13 amino acids. Germline lookup yields CDR1 MDHEN and CDR2 SYDVKM. With 6 bases removed from V and 7 bases from J, the gap between germline ends came to 13 bases. CDR3 amino acids: CASSQTGKQPQHF. For the CDR3, the DNA is TGTGCCAGCAGCCAAACAGGGAAGCAGCCCCAGCATTTT.

The rearrangement joins TRBV28 to TRBJ2-2; 16 bases match TRBD2. From germline, CDR1 is MDHEN and CDR2 SYDVKM. This CDR3 has 18 amino acids. The V segment lost 4 bases and the J segment 6 bases; nucleotides outside the gene matches: 8. CDR3: CASSSYTGLAGGAGELFF. The CDR3 nucleotides are TGTGCCAGCAGTTCGTACACGGGACTAGCGGGAGGGGCCGGGGAGCTGTTTTTT.

This chain uses TRBV27 with TRBJ1-1, with a weak D call TRBD1 (5 bases). The length of the CDR3 is 13 residues. Germline values: CDR1 MNHEY, CDR2 SMNVEV (reference sequence). Trimming removed 3 bases at V and 3 bases at J, with 8 bases between. The CDR3 region has the DNA TGTGCCAGCAGTTTTTTAGGGGACACTGAAGCTTTCTTT. It is translated as CASSFLGDTEAFF.

The genes are TRBV6-1 and TRBJ1-5; 11 bases fit TRBD1. Trimming took 3 bases from V and 3 from J; bases not matched to a gene: 4. This CDR3 contains 16 residues. CDR1 is MNHNS, CDR2 SASEGT, per germline. CDR3 bases: TGTGCCAGCAGTGATGGGACAGGGGGATTCAATCAGCCCCAGCATTTT. This gives the protein CASSDGTGGFNQPQHF.

This chain links TRBV6-5 with TRBJ2-7; D perhaps matches TRBD2 (6 bases). CDR3 size: 15 residues. Trimming cost V 6 bases and J 2 bases, with 17 bases left between them. CDR1 and CDR2 from the germline V gene are MNHEY and SVGAGI. As DNA, the CDR3 is TGTGCCAGCAGAAACACGCGGGACGTACCCTACGAGCAGTACTTC. As protein: CASRNTRDVPYEQYF.

This clone was found a few times. J is TRBJ2-1 and V is TRBV19; D possibly corresponds to TRBD2 (6 bases). Deletions cut 4 bases from V and 4 bases from J, with 14 bases between. The CDR3 runs 15 residues. CDR1 LNHDA and CDR2 SQIVND come from the germline V gene (reference sequence). CDR3 coding DNA: TGTGCCAGTAGTAGGACGGGAGATCCGTACAATGAGCAGTTCTTC. Amino acids: CASSRTGDPYNEQFF.

The V and J genes are TRBV10-3 and TRBJ1-2; D is perhaps TRBD1 (6 bases). The germline gives CDR1 ENHRY, CDR2 SYGVKD. V lost 10 bases and J 4 bases, leaving 19 bases between the germline ends. The CDR3 has 14 residues. The CDR3 DNA is TGTGCCACCAGGCCACCAGGGGAGAGCTATGGCTACACCTTC. It translates to CATRPPGESYGYTF.

The V gene is TRBV7-6, the J gene TRBJ2-7; D is possibly TRBD2 (6 bases). This CDR3 has 17 residues. Germline CDR1 and CDR2: SGHVS and FNYEAQ. Trimming pared 1 base from V and 6 bases from J, leaving 22 bases between. In DNA form, the CDR3 reads TGTGCCAGCAGCTTAGGGTCTCCCCGGGCCGCCGGGGGCGAGCAGTACTTC. It specifies CASSLGSPRAAGGEQYF.

In its sample, this clone was seen once. The genes are TRBV24-1 and TRBJ2-5, with 7 bases fitting TRBD1. The ends lost 5 bases at V and 0 bases at J; junction bases unmatched: 8. This CDR3 contains 16 residues. The germline gives CDR1 KGHDR, CDR2 SFDVKD. The CDR3 DNA sequence: TGTGCCACCAGTGCAGGAAACAGGGGACACCAAGAGACCCAGTACTTC. It translates to CATSAGNRGHQETQYF.

The chain has TRBV5-4 and TRBJ2-2, with D perhaps TRBD2 (8 bases). CDR3 size: 18 residues. V was shortened by 4 bases and J by 4 bases, with 23 bases between the two germline ends. Looked up from germline, CDR1 is SGHNT and CDR2 is YYREEE (reference sequence). The chain's CDR3 is CASSRVFSGTVVTGELFF. The CDR3 DNA reads TGTGCCAGCAGCCGAGTCTTTAGCGGGACAGTGGTCACCGGGGAGCTGTTTTTT.

This clone was found a few times. The V and J genes are TRBV9 and TRBJ1-2; 7 positions match TRBD1. The CDR3 has 14 amino acids. Germline loops: CDR1 SGDLS, CDR2 YYNGEE. J was trimmed by 2 bases and V by 3 bases; bases with no gene match: 4. In DNA form, the CDR3 reads TGTGCCAGCAGCGGGACAGGCCGGAACTATGGCTACACCTTC. It is translated as CASSGTGRNYGYTF.

This rearrangement joins TRBV28 to TRBJ2-3; unclear D gene. There are 14 residues in the CDR3. V was clipped by 8 bases and J by 4 bases, with 16 bases between them. The germline CDR1 and CDR2 sequences are MDHEN and SYDVKM. This CDR3 is CASQPSLVPDTQYF. CDR3 DNA sequence: TGTGCCAGCCAACCAAGCCTAGTCCCAGATACGCAGTATTTT.

The chain couples TRBV5-1 to TRBJ2-5; 12 bases are shared with TRBD2. This CDR3 has 16 amino acids. V trimming: 4 bases; J trimming: 5 bases; junction bases outside the gene matches: 9. Germline lookup yields CDR1 SGHRS and CDR2 YFSETQ. The CDR3 protein is CASSGGTSGPLETQYF. Written as DNA, the CDR3 is TGCGCCAGCAGCGGGGGGACTAGCGGGCCCCTGGAGACCCAGTACTTC.

The chain combines TRBV4-2 with TRBJ1-1; 10 bases fit TRBD1. CDR1 LGHNA and CDR2 YNFKEQ come from the germline V gene. V trimming: 1 base; J trimming: 0 bases; junction bases outside the gene matches: 8. CDR3 length: 18 amino acids. This CDR3 is CASSQVTGTGALNTEAFF. CDR3 sequence (DNA): TGTGCCAGCAGCCAAGTAACCGGGACAGGGGCCCTGAACACTGAAGCTTTCTTT.

The chain uses TRBV6-5 and TRBJ1-2; D perhaps matches TRBD1 (6 bases). Germline V gene data show CDR1 as MNHEY and CDR2 as SVGAGI. The CDR3 runs 14 residues. Deletions cut 0 bases from V and 4 bases from J, with 9 bases between. CDR3 protein: CASSYSGGVYGYTF. The DNA of the CDR3 is TGTGCCAGCAGTTACTCAGGGGGGGTCTATGGCTACACCTTC.

This clone was seen more than once but under ten times. The chain combines TRBV11-2 with TRBJ1-2; D ambiguous. Germline lookup yields CDR1 SGHAT and CDR2 FQNNGV. Trimming removed 5 bases at V and 6 bases at J, with 10 bases between. This CDR3 is built from 12 residues. Here the CDR3 reads CASSNEGDGYTF. The CDR3 nucleotides read TGTGCCAGCAGCAACGAGGGCGATGGCTACACCTTC.